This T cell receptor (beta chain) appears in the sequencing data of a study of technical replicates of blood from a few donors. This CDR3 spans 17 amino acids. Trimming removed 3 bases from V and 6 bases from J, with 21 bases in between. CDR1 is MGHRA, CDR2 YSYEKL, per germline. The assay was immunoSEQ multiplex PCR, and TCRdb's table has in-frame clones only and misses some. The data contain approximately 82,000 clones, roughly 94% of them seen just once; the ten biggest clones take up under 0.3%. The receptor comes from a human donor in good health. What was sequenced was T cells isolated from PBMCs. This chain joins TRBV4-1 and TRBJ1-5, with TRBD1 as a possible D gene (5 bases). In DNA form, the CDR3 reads TGCGCCAGCAGCCACCGGTGGGGCAGGGAAAGAACTCAGCCCCAGCATTTT. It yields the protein CASSHRWGRERTQPQHF.